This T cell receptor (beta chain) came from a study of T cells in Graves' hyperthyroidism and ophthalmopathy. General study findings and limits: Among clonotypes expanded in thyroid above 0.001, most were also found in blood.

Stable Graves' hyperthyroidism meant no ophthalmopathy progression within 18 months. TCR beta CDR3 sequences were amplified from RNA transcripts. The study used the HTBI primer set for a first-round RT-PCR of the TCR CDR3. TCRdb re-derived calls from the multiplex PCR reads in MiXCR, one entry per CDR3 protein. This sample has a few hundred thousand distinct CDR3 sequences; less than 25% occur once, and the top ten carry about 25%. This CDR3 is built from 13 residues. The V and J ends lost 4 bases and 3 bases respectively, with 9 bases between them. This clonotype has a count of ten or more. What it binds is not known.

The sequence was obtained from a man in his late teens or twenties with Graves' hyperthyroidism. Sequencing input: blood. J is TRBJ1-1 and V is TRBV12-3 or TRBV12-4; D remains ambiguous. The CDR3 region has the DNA TGTGCCAGCAGTTCCTTACCGGACACTGAAGCTTTCTTT. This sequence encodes CASSSLPDTEAFF.